This TCR beta chain stems from a study of cytomegalovirus exposure and HLA in healthy donors. A multiplex PCR was run with 60 Vbeta primers and 13 Jbeta primers. Method: immunoSEQ multiplex PCR; TCRdb's copy keeps in-frame clones and lacks some. The sample records hundreds of thousands of clones, roughly 82% being singletons. This CDR3 has 14 amino acids. Between the trimmed V and J ends, which lost 4 bases and 0 bases, there was a span of 7 bases. Germline CDR1 SGHDN, CDR2 FVKESK. What was sequenced was PBMCs. This chain joins TRBV14 and TRBJ1-3; weak D call: TRBD1 (6 bases). The TCR sequence derives from a man aged 35 to 55 in good health and CMV-seropositive. The DNA for the CDR3 is TGTGCCAGCAGCCGACAGGCCTCTGGAAACACCATATATTTT. Amino acid sequence: CASSRQASGNTIYF.